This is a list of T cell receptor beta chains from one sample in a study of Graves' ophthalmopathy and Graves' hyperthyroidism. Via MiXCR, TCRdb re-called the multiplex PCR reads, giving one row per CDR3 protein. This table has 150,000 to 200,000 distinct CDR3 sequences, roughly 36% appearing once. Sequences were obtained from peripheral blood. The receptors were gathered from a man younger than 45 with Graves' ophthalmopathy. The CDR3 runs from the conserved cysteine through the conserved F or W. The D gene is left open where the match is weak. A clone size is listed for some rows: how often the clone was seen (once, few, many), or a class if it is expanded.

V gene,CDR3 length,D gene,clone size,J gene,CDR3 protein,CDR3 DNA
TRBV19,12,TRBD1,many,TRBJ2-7,CASSWTGGEQYF,TGTGCCAGTAGCTGGACAGGGGGCGAGCAGTACTTC
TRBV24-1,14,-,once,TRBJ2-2,CATSRDGRTGELFF,TGTGCCACCAGTAGGGACGGTCGAACCGGGGAGCTGTTTTTT
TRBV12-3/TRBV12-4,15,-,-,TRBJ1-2,CASSGAAGPNYGYTF,TGTGCCAGCAGTGGGGCCGCAGGGCCTAACTATGGCTACACCTTC
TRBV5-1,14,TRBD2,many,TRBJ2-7,CASRLAGAGREQYF,TGCGCCAGCAGGCTAGCGGGAGCAGGACGCGAGCAGTACTTC
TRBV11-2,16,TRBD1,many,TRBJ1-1,CASSLNLQGPNTEAFF,TGTGCCAGCAGCTTAAATTTACAGGGGCCGAACACTGAAGCTTTCTTT
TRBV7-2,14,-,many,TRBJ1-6,CASSSGTIQSPLHF,TGTGCCAGCAGCTCCGGGACCATTCAGTCACCCCTCCACTTT
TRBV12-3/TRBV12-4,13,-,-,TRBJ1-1,CASSFFGQSEAFF,TGTGCCAGCAGTTTTTTTGGGCAGTCTGAAGCTTTCTTT
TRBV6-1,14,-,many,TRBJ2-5,CASSESPAEETQYF,TGTGCCAGCAGTGAATCACCCGCCGAAGAGACCCAGTACTTC
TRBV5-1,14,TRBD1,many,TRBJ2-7,CASSARTGDYEQYF,TGCGCCAGCAGCGCGCGGACAGGAGACTACGAGCAGTACTTC
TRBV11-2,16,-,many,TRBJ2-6,CASSQGTQGRANVLTF,TGTGCCAGCAGCCAGGGCACTCAGGGGAGGGCCAACGTCCTGACTTTC
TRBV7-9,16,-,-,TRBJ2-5,CASSLVWGYRQETQYF,TGTGCCAGCAGCTTAGTGTGGGGCTACCGCCAAGAGACCCAGTACTTC
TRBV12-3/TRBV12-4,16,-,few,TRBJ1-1,CASSLGLGTSAGEAFF,TGTGCCAGCAGTTTAGGGCTCGGGACATCAGCGGGTGAAGCTTTCTTT
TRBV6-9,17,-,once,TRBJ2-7,CASNRKGLGLRSYEQYF,TGTGCCAGCAACCGGAAGGGGTTGGGACTCCGATCCTACGAGCAGTACTTC
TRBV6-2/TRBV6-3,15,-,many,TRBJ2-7,CASGRPVPFSYEQYF,TGTGCCAGCGGCCGACCGGTGCCCTTCTCCTACGAGCAGTACTTC
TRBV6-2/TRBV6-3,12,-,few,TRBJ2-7,CASSYPAPEQYF,TGTGCCAGCAGTTACCCCGCACCCGAGCAGTACTTC
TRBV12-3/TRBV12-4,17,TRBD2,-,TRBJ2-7,CASSFLTSGSSSYEQYF,TGTGCCAGCAGTTTCCTCACTAGCGGGAGCAGCTCCTACGAGCAGTACTTC
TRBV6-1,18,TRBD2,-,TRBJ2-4,CASSHGLAGGIAKNIQYF,TGTGCCAGCAGTCATGGACTAGCGGGGGGAATAGCCAAAAACATTCAGTACTTC
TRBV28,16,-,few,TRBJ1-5,CASRKSRARVNQPQHF,TGTGCCAGCAGGAAGTCCAGGGCTAGGGTAAATCAGCCCCAGCATTTT
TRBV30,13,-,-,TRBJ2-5,CAWSETRWETQYF,TGTGCCTGGAGCGAGACTAGGTGGGAGACCCAGTACTTC
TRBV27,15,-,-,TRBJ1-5,CASGPPSLSPQPQHF,TGTGCCAGCGGACCCCCATCGTTGAGTCCTCAGCCCCAGCATTTT
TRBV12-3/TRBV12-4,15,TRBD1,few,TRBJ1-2,CASSQDRGGSYGYTF,TGTGCCAGCTCCCAGGACAGGGGAGGCTCCTATGGCTACACCTTC
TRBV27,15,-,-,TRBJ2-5,CASSLMGRLLETQYF,TGTGCCAGCAGTTTAATGGGACGGCTACTAGAGACCCAGTACTTC
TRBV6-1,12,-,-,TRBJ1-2,CASSETGPGYTF,TGTGCCAGCAGTGAGACAGGACCTGGCTACACCTTC
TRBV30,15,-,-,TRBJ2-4,CAWRGMREAKNIQYF,TGTGCCTGGAGGGGGATGCGGGAAGCCAAAAACATTCAGTACTTC
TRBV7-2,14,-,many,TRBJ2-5,CASSPTGTPETQYF,TGTGCCAGCAGTCCCACTGGGACTCCCGAGACCCAGTACTTC